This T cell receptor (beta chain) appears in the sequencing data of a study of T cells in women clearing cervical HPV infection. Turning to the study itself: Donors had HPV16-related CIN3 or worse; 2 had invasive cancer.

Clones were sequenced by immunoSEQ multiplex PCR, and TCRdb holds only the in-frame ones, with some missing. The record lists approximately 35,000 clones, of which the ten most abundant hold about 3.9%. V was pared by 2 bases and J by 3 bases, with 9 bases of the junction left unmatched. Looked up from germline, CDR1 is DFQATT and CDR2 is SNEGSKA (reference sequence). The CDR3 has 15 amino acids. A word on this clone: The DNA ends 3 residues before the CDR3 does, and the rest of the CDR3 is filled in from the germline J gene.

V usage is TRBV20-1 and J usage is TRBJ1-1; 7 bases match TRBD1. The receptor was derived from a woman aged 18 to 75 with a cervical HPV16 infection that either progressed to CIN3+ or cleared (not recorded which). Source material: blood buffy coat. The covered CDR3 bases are TGCAGTGCTAGATCCGAACAGGGGATGCACACTGAA. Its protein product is CSARSEQGMHTE. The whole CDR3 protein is CSARSEQGMHTEAFF.